The source of this T cell receptor (beta chain) is a study of regulatory and conventional T cells in RAG deficiency. Findings of the study overall: Sorted Omenn CD25-high CD127-low cells may not be bona fide Tregs.

In the case of this clone: Its target is unknown.

Sequencing was performed with immunoSEQ multiplex PCR; in TCRdb, only in-frame clones are kept and a portion is missing. The table records 30,000 to 40,000 clones, 70% to 90% of them present only once. The sample also formed part of further work on regulatory T cells. Per that paper: The primer mix had 52 TRBV and 13 TRBJ primers.

Input material: CD8+ T cells sorted from blood. The clonotype comes from a human donor in good health.

As DNA, the CDR3 is TGTGCCAGCAGCTCTCAGGGTGGAGGAACTGAAGCTTTCTTT. This encodes CASSSQGGGTEAFF. This chain links TRBV7-2 with TRBJ1-1, with a possible D match to TRBD1 (5 bases). The CDR3 is 14 residues long. CDR1 and CDR2 (germline): SGHTA, FQGNSA. Trimming pared 4 bases from V and 5 bases from J, leaving 14 bases between.